The rows below give T cell receptor beta chains drawn from one sample of a study of response to subunit inactivated influenza vaccine. TCRdb re-derived calls from the RT-PCR reads in MiXCR, one entry per CDR3 protein. The sample has 600,000 to 700,000 distinct CDR3 sequences, 12% to 15% seen once. Sequenced here: PBMCs from blood, sampled approximately 15 days before vaccination. The receptor source for this set is a man aged 45-60 years who received an inactivated influenza vaccine. The CDR3 runs from the conserved cysteine through the conserved F or W. A D gene is named only where the DNA matches it firmly. Some rows mark clone size as missing; the rest say once, few, many or name a class of expanded clone.

clone_size: few
v_call: TRBV6-2/TRBV6-3
d_call: TRBD2
j_call: TRBJ2-1
cdr3_aa: CASGTSGRFGEQFF
cdr3_nt: TGTGCCAGCGGGACTAGCGGGAGATTTGGCGAGCAGTTCTTC

clone_size: many
v_call: TRBV12-3/TRBV12-4
d_call: -
j_call: TRBJ2-3
cdr3_aa: CASSRRGPPDTQYF
cdr3_nt: TGTGCCAGCAGCCGACGGGGCCCGCCAGATACGCAGTATTTT

clone_size: -
v_call: TRBV27
d_call: TRBD2
j_call: TRBJ2-3
cdr3_aa: CASSSGAGVHGDTQYF
cdr3_nt: TGTGCCAGCAGTTCTGGAGCGGGAGTTCATGGAGATACGCAGTATTTT

clone_size: few
v_call: TRBV29-1
d_call: -
j_call: TRBJ2-1
cdr3_aa: CSVEEVSSNEQFF
cdr3_nt: TGCAGCGTTGAAGAGGTTTCTTCAAATGAGCAGTTCTTC

clone_size: -
v_call: TRBV7-2
d_call: TRBD2
j_call: TRBJ2-5
cdr3_aa: CASSLMGGEQETQYF
cdr3_nt: TGTGCCAGCAGCTTAATGGGGGGGGAGCAAGAGACCCAGTACTTC

clone_size: -
v_call: TRBV9
d_call: -
j_call: TRBJ1-1
cdr3_aa: CASSPRRDSEKAFF
cdr3_nt: TGTGCCAGCAGCCCACGTCGTGACAGCGAAAAAGCTTTCTTT

clone_size: many
v_call: TRBV4-1
d_call: -
j_call: TRBJ2-7
cdr3_aa: CASSQEWGSSYEQYF
cdr3_nt: TGCGCCAGCAGCCAAGAGTGGGGCAGCTCCTACGAGCAGTACTTC

clone_size: few
v_call: TRBV9
d_call: -
j_call: TRBJ2-1
cdr3_aa: CASSVGLGTGYNEQFF
cdr3_nt: TGTGCCAGCAGCGTAGGCCTCGGGACGGGCTACAATGAGCAGTTCTTC

clone_size: -
v_call: TRBV20-1
d_call: -
j_call: TRBJ2-2
cdr3_aa: CSARDRISPTGELFF
cdr3_nt: TGCAGTGCTAGAGATCGAATTTCGCCGACCGGGGAGCTGTTTTTT

clone_size: few
v_call: TRBV12-3/TRBV12-4
d_call: TRBD1
j_call: TRBJ2-7
cdr3_aa: CASFIGGGSYEQYF
cdr3_nt: TGTGCCAGCTTCATAGGGGGCGGTTCCTACGAGCAGTACTTC

clone_size: few
v_call: TRBV5-1
d_call: -
j_call: TRBJ2-7
cdr3_aa: CASSFNGAEQYF
cdr3_nt: TGCGCCAGCAGCTTTAACGGTGCCGAGCAGTACTTC

clone_size: few
v_call: TRBV28
d_call: TRBD1
j_call: TRBJ1-4
cdr3_aa: CASSKMGQGREKLFF
cdr3_nt: TGTGCCAGCAGTAAAATGGGACAGGGGAGGGAAAAACTGTTTTTT

clone_size: -
v_call: TRBV23-1
d_call: -
j_call: TRBJ2-7
cdr3_aa: CASSQYCGQCHEQYF
cdr3_nt: TGCGCCAGCAGTCAATATTGTGGACAATGCCACGAGCAGTACTTC

clone_size: few
v_call: TRBV2
d_call: -
j_call: TRBJ1-5
cdr3_aa: CASSDEQGVNQPQHF
cdr3_nt: TGTGCCAGCAGTGACGAGCAGGGTGTTAATCAGCCCCAGCATTTT

clone_size: few
v_call: TRBV28
d_call: TRBD1
j_call: TRBJ2-3
cdr3_aa: CASSPRTGKFTDTQYF
cdr3_nt: TGTGCCAGCAGTCCGAGGACAGGGAAATTCACAGATACGCAGTATTTT

clone_size: few
v_call: TRBV25-1
d_call: -
j_call: TRBJ1-1
cdr3_aa: CASRDRWRNTEAFF
cdr3_nt: TGTGCCAGCAGGGATCGGTGGCGCAACACTGAAGCTTTCTTT

clone_size: few
v_call: TRBV27
d_call: -
j_call: TRBJ1-5
cdr3_aa: CASSLSNNQPQHF
cdr3_nt: TGTGCCAGCAGTTTATCAAACAATCAGCCCCAGCATTTT

clone_size: few
v_call: TRBV9
d_call: -
j_call: TRBJ2-5
cdr3_aa: CASSVATETQYF
cdr3_nt: TGTGCCAGCAGCGTAGCTACAGAGACCCAGTACTTC

clone_size: -
v_call: TRBV6-1
d_call: -
j_call: TRBJ2-4
cdr3_aa: CASSPTGNRGKNIQYF
cdr3_nt: TGTGCCAGCAGCCCGACAGGAAATCGGGGCAAAAACATTCAGTACTTC

clone_size: many
v_call: TRBV4-1
d_call: -
j_call: TRBJ1-1
cdr3_aa: CASSQDRPNTEAFF
cdr3_nt: TGCGCCAGCAGCCAAGACAGACCGAACACTGAAGCTTTCTTT